These 20 T cell receptor beta chains originate from one sample sequenced in a study of blood T cells in healthy people across ages. Primers used in a second PCR of roughly 7 to 12 cycles were a sample-barcoded 5' primer and a J-beta primer mix. TCRdb fed the 5' RACE reads into MiXCR, producing one record per CDR3 protein. The sample lists 1.8 million or so distinct CDR3 sequences, roughly 43% seen once, with under 25% in the top ten. Sequences were obtained from blood. These receptors were obtained from a human donor in good health.

The J gene is TRBJ2-1, the V gene TRBV3-1; 9 bases match TRBD1. Germline lookup yields CDR1 LGHDT and CDR2 YNNKEL (reference sequence). V was clipped by 0 bases and J by 9 bases; unmatched bases: 12. The CDR3 sequence is 17 residues long. The CDR3 loop reads CASSQELLTGGFSEQFF. The DNA of the CDR3 is TGTGCCAGCAGCCAAGAGCTTTTAACAGGGGGCTTTAGTGAGCAGTTCTTC.

This chain connects TRBV7-2 to TRBJ2-7; D perhaps matches TRBD1 (5 bases). Germline-derived CDR1 and CDR2 are SGHTA and FQGNSA. The CDR3 runs to 15 residues. V was trimmed by 2 bases and J by 3 bases, leaving 14 bases between them. CDR3 residues: CASSLWGSENYEQYF. CDR3 nucleotide sequence: TGTGCCAGCAGCTTATGGGGCAGCGAGAACTACGAGCAGTACTTC.

V usage is TRBV7-9 and J usage is TRBJ2-4; possible D gene TRBD2, 6 bases. Trimming removed 2 bases from V and 13 bases from J, with 27 bases in between. CDR1 SEHNR and CDR2 FQNEAQ come from the germline V gene (reference sequence). This CDR3 is built from 17 residues. CDR3 in amino acids: CASSLWIGGSSYNEQYF. The CDR3 DNA is TGTGCCAGCAGCTTATGGATTGGAGGGAGCTCCTACAATGAGCAGTACTTC.

This chain uses TRBV30 with TRBJ1-1; D remains unclear. The CDR3 is made up of 13 amino acids. CDR1 is GTSNPN and CDR2 is SVGIG in the germline V gene (reference sequence). The ends were cut back, 7 bases at V and 6 bases at J, with 18 bases in the middle. The DNA for the CDR3 is TGTGCCTTCATAAAAACAGCGTTCGCTGAAGCTTTCTTT. Its translation is CAFIKTAFAEAFF.

The table lists this clonotype with a few counts. This chain joins TRBV20-1 and TRBJ2-7; 12 nucleotides match TRBD2. Trimming took 0 bases from V and 9 from J; bases not matched to a gene: 12. Germline V gene data show CDR1 as DFQATT and CDR2 as SNEGSKA (reference sequence). The CDR3 covers 16 residues. This chain's CDR3 is CSARDPQLAGGFGQYF. The CDR3 bases are TGCAGTGCTAGAGATCCGCAACTAGCGGGGGGCTTCGGGCAGTACTTC.

V usage is TRBV20-1 and J usage is TRBJ2-1, with 9 bases lining up with TRBD1. V shed 5 bases, J shed 4 bases, and the junction held 9 bases outside the gene matches. Per germline, CDR1 DFQATT and CDR2 SNEGSKA (reference sequence). The CDR3 has 15 residues. CDR3 nucleotide sequence: TGCAGTGCTTTACTGGGACAGGGAGGATACAATGAGCAGTTCTTC. Protein sequence: CSALLGQGGYNEQFF.

V gene TRBV7-2 combines with J gene TRBJ2-7, with D possibly being TRBD1 (5 bases). Trimming removed 5 bases from V and 4 bases from J, with 18 bases in between. Germline lookup yields CDR1 SGHTA and CDR2 FQGNSA. The length of the CDR3 is 15 residues. The CDR3 DNA follows: TGTGCCAGCAGCCCCCTCGAGGCAGGGCAATACGAGCAGTACTTC. The encoded protein is CASSPLEAGQYEQYF.

This clonotype is a singleton in its sample. One junction end disagrees with the germline gene, perhaps due to a read error. The chain has TRBV6-5 and TRBJ2-4; a possible D gene is TRBD1 (6 bases). The CDR3 totals 15 residues. Germline values: CDR1 MNHEY, CDR2 SVGAGI. This chain's CDR3 is CASSRSPGERYEQCF. The CDR3 nucleotides are TGTGCCAGCAGTCGCAGTCCAGGGGAGAGGTACGAGCAGTGCTTC.

This clonotype has just a few counts. V gene TRBV7-2 combines with J gene TRBJ2-5; no definite D call. Germline CDR1 and CDR2: SGHTA and FQGNSA. This CDR3 region has 14 residues. The V and J ends lost 5 bases and 3 bases respectively, with 13 bases between them. CDR3 loop: CASSQLGFKETQYF. The CDR3 nucleotides read TGTGCCAGCAGCCAATTGGGGTTTAAAGAGACCCAGTACTTC.

In its sample, this clonotype was seen many times. For the CDR3, the DNA is TGTGCCAGCAGCTTAGTGGCAGGAGATACGCAGTATTTT. It codes for CASSLVAGDTQYF. This sequence joins TRBV7-2 and TRBJ2-3; D uncertain. Germline V CDR1 and CDR2: SGHTA, FQGNSA. The CDR3 loop spans 13 amino acids. V was cut by 1 base and J by 5 bases, with 7 bases left in between.

This clonotype has more than one count but fewer than ten. V gene TRBV28 combines with J gene TRBJ2-7, with TRBD2 matching over 7 bases. This CDR3 spans 17 amino acids. The germline V gene has CDR1 MDHEN and CDR2 SYDVKM. Trimming at V came to 3 bases and at J to 2 bases, leaving 13 bases not matched to a gene. CDR3 coding DNA: TGTGCCAGCAGTTTTTTATCCACCGGGACTACCCCCTACGAGCAGTACTTC. As protein: CASSFLSTGTTPYEQYF.

The sample holds a few counts of this clonotype. The chain carries TRBV10-3 and TRBJ2-7, with D unresolved. The CDR3 covers 13 residues. With 3 bases removed from V and 4 bases from J, the gap between germline ends came to 10 bases. The germline gives CDR1 ENHRY, CDR2 SYGVKD. CDR3 sequence reads: CAISDRLGYEQYF. The CDR3 region has the DNA TGTGCCATCAGTGACCGACTTGGGTACGAGCAGTACTTC.

The gene calls are TRBV12-3 or TRBV12-4 and TRBJ2-1; 16 bases align to TRBD2. Trimming at V came to 6 bases and at J to 4 bases, leaving 6 bases not matched to a gene. This CDR3 is built from 17 residues. This CDR3 reads CASSGTSGGGRYNEQFF. The CDR3 bases are TGTGCCAGCAGCGGGACTAGCGGGGGGGGCCGTTACAATGAGCAGTTCTTC.

The rearrangement joins TRBV7-9 to TRBJ2-7; tentatively, D is TRBD1 (6 bases). The V and J ends lost 7 bases and 3 bases respectively, with 16 bases between them. This CDR3 is 14 amino acids long. The germline gives CDR1 SEHNR, CDR2 FQNEAQ (reference sequence). The CDR3 DNA is TGTGCCAGCACAGCGCAGGGGAGTGGCTACGAGCAGTACTTC. Its protein is CASTAQGSGYEQYF.

This clonotype was recorded many times. J is TRBJ2-7 and V is TRBV7-8; D might be TRBD1 (5 bases). The V and J ends lost 8 bases and 3 bases respectively, with 11 bases between them. This CDR3 is 12 amino acids long. Germline lookup yields CDR1 SGHVS and CDR2 FQNEAQ. This CDR3 reads CASWGRDYEQYF. DNA of the CDR3: TGTGCCAGCTGGGGCAGGGACTACGAGCAGTACTTC.

This clonotype was found a few times. The chain employs TRBV20-1 and TRBJ2-7; D might be TRBD2 (6 bases). With 0 bases removed from V and 2 bases from J, the gap between germline ends came to 14 bases. Looked up from germline, CDR1 is DFQATT and CDR2 is SNEGSKA (reference sequence). This CDR3 has 15 amino acids. The CDR3 spells CSARDTRGATYEQYF. The CDR3 DNA is TGCAGTGCTAGAGATACGCGCGGGGCCACCTACGAGCAGTACTTC.

The table lists this clonotype with a few counts. The V gene is TRBV20-1, the J gene TRBJ2-1; the match to TRBD2 covers 13 bases. V lost 4 bases, J lost 1 base, and 4 bases stayed unmatched. From germline, CDR1 is DFQATT and CDR2 SNEGSKA (reference sequence). This CDR3 is 16 amino acids long. The CDR3 region has the DNA TGCAGTGCTACTCGACTAGCGGGGGGTTCCTACAATGAGCAGTTCTTC. The encoded protein is CSATRLAGGSYNEQFF.

This clonotype came up a few times. The V gene is TRBV10-3, the J gene TRBJ2-1; no clear D gene. The germline V gene encodes CDR1 ENHRY and CDR2 SYGVKD. CDR3 length: 15 amino acids. V was pared by 4 bases and J by 9 bases, with 19 bases between. The CDR3 here is CAISGKPLEKSEQFF. The CDR3 DNA follows: TGTGCCATCAGTGGCAAACCTCTCGAAAAGAGTGAGCAGTTCTTC.

This clonotype was counted ten times or more. Germline is not matched at one junction end, which may reflect a read error. V gene TRBV12-3 or TRBV12-4 combines with J gene TRBJ2-7; D call uncertain. CDR3 length: 13 residues. The CDR3 here is CASSPSGVYEQYF. In DNA form, the CDR3 reads TGTGCTAGCAGCCCAAGTGGGGTCTACGAGCAGTACTTC.

The table lists this clonotype with a few counts. The chain uses TRBV18 and TRBJ2-1, with a possible D match to TRBD1 (6 bases). The germline V gene encodes CDR1 KGHSH and CDR2 LQKENI. This CDR3 is built from 15 residues. Deletions cut 3 bases from V and 3 bases from J, with 12 bases between. The CDR3 is CASSPRDTDYNEQFF. Here the CDR3 DNA reads TGTGCCAGCTCACCCCGGGACACGGACTACAATGAGCAGTTCTTC.